The rows below give T cell receptor beta chains drawn from one sample of a study of CD8 T cells in ankylosing spondylitis. Using its own MiXCR run on the 5' RACE reads, TCRdb lists one record per CDR3 protein. The sample comprises approximately 45,000 distinct CDR3 sequences, 4% of which are singletons, and roughly 4.2% rests with the top ten. The sequenced sample was blood, either unsorted or a sorted T cell fraction (not recorded which). Receptors were obtained from a female donor with ankylosing spondylitis or in good health (not recorded which). The CDR3 runs from the conserved cysteine through the conserved F or W. D genes are given only for firm matches. Rows may omit the clone size; those that give it use once, few, many or a size class.

d_call j_call clone_size v_call cdr3_aa cdr3_nt
. TRBJ2-1 . TRBV9 CASGLTDYNEQFF TGTGCCAGCGGGTTGACAGATTACAATGAGCAGTTCTTC
TRBD1 TRBJ1-4 many TRBV9 CASSPGQGASTNEKLFF TGTGCCAGCAGCCCGGGACAGGGGGCGTCGACTAATGAAAAACTGTTTTTT
TRBD1 TRBJ1-1 many TRBV9 CASSVVGQWAEAFF TGTGCCAGCAGCGTAGTGGGACAGTGGGCTGAAGCTTTCTTT
. TRBJ1-4 . TRBV9 CASSQSGGSEKLFF TGTGCCAGCAGCCAAAGCGGGGGTAGTGAAAAACTGTTTTTT
TRBD1 TRBJ2-6 . TRBV9 CASSVNQGGDRGRRGANVLTF TGTGCCAGCAGCGTAAACCAAGGGGGGGACAGGGGGCGCCGTGGGGCCAACGTCCTGACTTTC
TRBD1 TRBJ1-4 many TRBV9 CASSEGQGAATNEKLFF TGTGCCAGCAGCGAGGGACAGGGGGCCGCGACTAATGAAAAACTGTTTTTT
TRBD2 TRBJ2-1 medium-sized TRBV9 CASSDSGGRVYNEQFF TGTGCCAGCAGCGATAGCGGGGGCCGCGTTTACAATGAGCAGTTCTTC
TRBD1 TRBJ2-5 many TRBV9 CASSDGTGGETQYF TGTGCCAGCAGCGACGGGACAGGGGGGGAGACCCAGTACTTC
TRBD1 TRBJ2-2 many TRBV9 CASSATGLNTGELFF TGTGCCAGCAGCGCGACAGGGCTGAACACCGGGGAGCTGTTTTTT
. TRBJ1-1 many TRBV9 CASSVNGPPTFF TGTGCCAGCAGCGTAAACGGCCCTCCAACTTTCTTT
. TRBJ2-5 many TRBV9 CASSQTGGAETQYF TGTGCCAGCAGTCAGACAGGCGGGGCAGAGACCCAGTACTTC
. TRBJ2-7 many TRBV9 CASSVDGGPYEQYF TGTGCCAGCAGCGTAGACGGGGGGCCCTACGAGCAGTACTTC
. TRBJ2-3 many TRBV9 CASSRSNSADTQYF TGTGCCAGCAGCCGGTCAAACAGTGCAGATACGCAGTATTTT
TRBD1 TRBJ2-1 many TRBV9 CASSTRRTGGGDEQFF TGTGCCAGCAGCACCCGGAGGACAGGGGGCGGAGATGAGCAGTTCTTC
TRBD1 TRBJ2-7 many TRBV9 CASSVGGQGGGEQYF TGTGCCAGCAGCGTAGGGGGACAGGGTGGAGGAGAGCAGTACTTC
. TRBJ1-5 many TRBV9 CASSVEGGDQPQHF TGTGCCAGCAGCGTAGAAGGGGGTGATCAGCCCCAGCATTTT
. TRBJ2-2 many TRBV9 CASSEEGVGELFF TGTGCCAGCAGCGAGGAGGGGGTCGGGGAGCTGTTTTTT
. TRBJ2-1 many TRBV9 CASSRSVAGLNEQFF TGTGCCAGCAGTCGTAGTGTGGCAGGGCTTAATGAGCAGTTCTTC
. TRBJ2-5 many TRBV9 CASSVVGPQETQYF TGTGCCAGCAGCGTAGTGGGTCCACAAGAGACCCAGTACTTC
. TRBJ2-3 many TRBV9 CASSVVAPDTQYF TGTGCCAGCAGCGTAGTTGCCCCAGATACGCAGTATTTT
. TRBJ2-2 . TRBV9 CASSVAGGPLTGELFF TGTGCCAGCAGCGTAGCCGGGGGGCCCCTCACCGGGGAGCTGTTTTTT
. TRBJ2-5 many TRBV9 CASSAWGGALSERTQYF TGTGCCAGCAGCGCTTGGGGGGGCGCGCTCAGTGAAAGAACCCAGTACTTC
TRBD1 TRBJ2-3 many TRBV9 CASSVGTNPGQNTDTQYF TGTGCCAGCAGCGTGGGCACTAACCCGGGACAGAACACAGATACGCAGTATTTT
. TRBJ2-1 many TRBV9 CASSVRDYNEQFF TGTGCCAGCAGCGTCAGGGACTACAATGAGCAGTTCTTC
. TRBJ2-1 many TRBV9 CASSDISGKEKQFF TGTGCCAGCAGCGATATTAGCGGAAAGGAGAAGCAGTTCTTC
. TRBJ2-3 many TRBV9 CASSLLSGDTQYF TGTGCCAGCAGCCTGCTTAGCGGAGATACGCAGTATTTT
. TRBJ1-4 many TRBV9 CASSFGTAEGEKLFF TGTGCCAGCAGCTTCGGGACCGCAGAGGGTGAAAAACTGTTTTTT
. TRBJ2-1 many TRBV9 CASSVARANEQFF TGTGCCAGCAGCGTAGCCAGGGCAAATGAGCAGTTCTTC
. TRBJ1-1 many TRBV9 CASSELQGGTEAFF TGTGCCAGCAGCGAACTCCAGGGTGGCACTGAAGCTTTCTTT
. TRBJ1-1 many TRBV9 CASSVQANTEAFF TGTGCCAGCAGCGTACAGGCGAACACTGAAGCTTTCTTT
TRBD2 TRBJ2-1 . TRBV9 CASSVGGRPYEQFF TGTGCCAGCAGCGTAGGCGGGAGGCCCTATGAGCAGTTCTTC
TRBD2 TRBJ2-2 many TRBV9 CASSPGLAGVGVELFF TGTGCCAGCAGCCCCGGACTAGCGGGGGTCGGCGTGGAGCTGTTTTTT